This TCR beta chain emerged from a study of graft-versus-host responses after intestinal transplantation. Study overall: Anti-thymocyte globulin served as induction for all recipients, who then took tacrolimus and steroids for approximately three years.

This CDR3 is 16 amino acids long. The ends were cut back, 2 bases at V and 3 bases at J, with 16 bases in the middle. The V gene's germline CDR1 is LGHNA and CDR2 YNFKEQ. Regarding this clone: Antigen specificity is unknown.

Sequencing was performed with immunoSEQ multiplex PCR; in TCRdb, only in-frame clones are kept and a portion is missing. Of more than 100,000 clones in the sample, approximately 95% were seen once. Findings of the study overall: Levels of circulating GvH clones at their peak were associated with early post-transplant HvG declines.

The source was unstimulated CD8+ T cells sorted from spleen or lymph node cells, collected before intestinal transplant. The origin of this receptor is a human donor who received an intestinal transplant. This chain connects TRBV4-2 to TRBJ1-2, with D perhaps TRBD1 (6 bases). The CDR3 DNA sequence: TGTGCCAGCAGCCAATTGGAGGGCTGGACAGACTATGGCTACACCTTC. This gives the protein CASSQLEGWTDYGYTF.